These 13 T cell receptor beta chains share one sample of origin, sequenced in a study of blood T cell repertoires in COVID-19. Only in-frame clones appear in the TCRdb table, and some are missing; sequencing was by immunoSEQ multiplex PCR. The data hold about 200,000 clones, with approximately 80% observed a single time. Sequenced sample: peripheral blood. The origin of the receptors is a human donor in a cohort sampled during active COVID-19.

The chain combines TRBV5-1 with TRBJ1-2, with D unresolved. V was cut by 0 bases and J by 2 bases, with 8 bases left in between. The CDR3 runs to 14 residues. From germline, CDR1 is SGHRS and CDR2 YFSETQ. The CDR3 DNA is TGCGCCAGCAGCTTGGAGCCTCCCAACTATGGCTACACCTTC. Its protein product is CASSLEPPNYGYTF.

The V and J genes are TRBV16 and TRBJ2-3; 8 bases are a match to TRBD2. The germline V gene has CDR1 KGHSY and CDR2 FQNENV. The CDR3 totals 15 residues. Unmatched junction bases numbered 8, after V lost 4 bases and J lost 5 bases. The DNA of the CDR3 is TGTGCCAGCAGCCCAGCGGGAGTGGGGGGAGATACGCAGTATTTT. Translation gives CASSPAGVGGDTQYF. The full variable domain, rest sourced from reference TRBV16 and TRBJ2-3, is GEEVAQTPKHLVRGEGQKAKLYCAPIKGHSYVFWYQQVLKNEFKFLISFQNENVFDETGMPKERFSAKCLPNSPCSLEIQATKLEDSAVYFCASSPAGVGGDTQYFGPGTRLTVL.

This chain uses TRBV6-5 with TRBJ2-7; possible D gene TRBD1, 6 bases. The germline V gene encodes CDR1 MNHEY and CDR2 SVGAGI. The CDR3 has 15 amino acids. V lost 4 bases to trimming and J lost 3 bases, with 16 bases between them. CDR3 DNA: TGTGCCAGCAGTTCCCCCCAGGGGTTGAACTACGAGCAGTACTTC. Amino acid sequence: CASSSPQGLNYEQYF.

The V call is TRBV7-9, the J call TRBJ2-2, with D possibly being TRBD1 (6 bases). CDR1 SEHNR and CDR2 FQNEAQ come from the germline V gene (reference sequence). Between the trimmed V and J ends, which lost 5 bases and 6 bases, there was a span of 13 bases. The CDR3 is 14 residues long. DNA of the CDR3: TGTGCCAGCAGCGACAAATACAGGGCCGGGGAGCTGTTTTTT. It translates to CASSDKYRAGELFF.

V is TRBV20-1 and J is TRBJ2-1; the D gene is possibly TRBD1 (6 bases). The CDR3 contains 11 residues. Trimming shortened V by 4 bases and J by 6 bases, and 7 bases separated the two germline ends. Germline lookup yields CDR1 DFQATT and CDR2 SNEGSKA (reference sequence). The CDR3 region has the DNA TGCAGTGCTACAGGGGTCAATGAGCAGTTCTTC. It yields the protein CSATGVNEQFF.

The chain recombines TRBV6-5 with TRBJ1-4, with TRBD1 identical over 8 bases. The CDR3 extends over 15 amino acids. J was trimmed by 4 bases and V by 5 bases; bases with no gene match: 6. CDR1 is MNHEY, CDR2 SVGAGI, per germline. The CDR3 loop reads CASSMDRAFNEKLFF. The CDR3 bases are TGTGCCAGCAGTATGGACAGGGCCTTTAATGAAAAACTGTTTTTT.

The chain combines TRBV3-1 (or the pseudogene TRBV3-2) with TRBJ2-2, with 7 bases fitting TRBD2. Germline CDR1 reads LGHDT; CDR2 reads YNNKEL (reference sequence). After removal of 0 bases from V and 3 bases from J, the junction contained 7 bases not matched to a gene. There are 17 residues in the CDR3. The CDR3 protein is CASSQDSREWDTGELFF. In DNA form, the CDR3 reads TGTGCCAGCAGCCAAGACTCGCGGGAGTGGGACACCGGGGAGCTGTTTTTT.

This clone is a singleton in its sample. J is TRBJ2-5 and V is TRBV18; TRBD1 agrees at 10 bases. Germline V gene data show CDR1 as KGHSH and CDR2 as LQKENI. V lost 5 bases to trimming and J lost 4 bases; unmatched junction nucleotides: 10. This CDR3 is built from 16 residues. As DNA, the CDR3 is TGTGCCAGCTCAAGACAGGGGGCAAGAGTAGGAGAGACCCAGTACTTC. Translated, it gives CASSRQGARVGETQYF.

CDR3 protein: CAIRSRTANNSPLHF. In nucleotides, the CDR3 is TGTGCCATCCGTTCGAGGACAGCGAATAATTCACCCCTCCACTTT. The chain is built from TRBV28 and TRBJ1-6, with D possibly matching TRBD1 (6 bases). Germline CDR1 reads MDHEN; CDR2 reads SYDVKM. The CDR3 sequence is 15 residues long. V shed 10 bases and J shed 5 bases, with 18 bases lying between them.

The chain uses TRBV7-9 and TRBJ2-3, with 7 bases that match TRBD1. The CDR3 loop spans 15 amino acids. The V gene end was trimmed by 5 bases and the J gene end by 3 bases; junction bases not matched to a gene: 8. CDR1 SEHNR and CDR2 FQNEAQ come from the germline V gene (reference sequence). The CDR3 here is CASSTEGAPTDTQYF. The CDR3 nucleotides are TGTGCCAGCAGCACTGAGGGGGCGCCTACAGATACGCAGTATTTT.

The chain recombines TRBV10-1 with TRBJ2-7; TRBD1 agrees at 12 bases. The CDR3 has 14 residues. V shed 3 bases, J shed 6 bases, and the junction held 3 bases outside the gene matches. The germline gives CDR1 WNHNN, CDR2 SYGVQD (reference sequence). In nucleotides, the CDR3 is TGCGCCAGCAGTGAAGGGACAGGGGGCGGCGAGCAGTACTTC. This encodes CASSEGTGGGEQYF.

This clone has a single count. The CDR3 DNA follows: TGTGCCAGTTCCCTCTCAGGCCGGGGTGGCCAAGAGACCCAGTACTTC. This sequence encodes CASSLSGRGGQETQYF. The chain employs TRBV19 and TRBJ2-5, with D perhaps matching TRBD2 (5 bases). The V gene lost 8 bases and the J gene lost 1 base, with 20 bases spanning the gap. CDR1 is LNHDA, CDR2 SQIVND, per germline (reference sequence). The CDR3 consists of 16 residues.

The chain links TRBV5-1 to TRBJ2-7; TRBD2 is a possible D gene (6 bases). Trimming took 4 bases from V and 3 from J, leaving 8 bases between them. The CDR3 covers 12 residues. CDR1 SGHRS and CDR2 YFSETQ come from the germline V gene. CDR3 protein: CASSPGDYEQYF. CDR3 in DNA: TGCGCCAGCAGCCCGGGGGACTACGAGCAGTACTTC. Combining the CDR3 with reference TRBV5-1 and TRBJ2-7 gives the whole variable domain KAGVTQTPRYLIKTRGQQVTLSCSPISGHRSVSWYQQTPGQGLQFLFEYFSETQRNKGNFPGRFSGRQFSNSRSEMNVSTLELGDSALYLCASSPGDYEQYFGPGTRLTVT.